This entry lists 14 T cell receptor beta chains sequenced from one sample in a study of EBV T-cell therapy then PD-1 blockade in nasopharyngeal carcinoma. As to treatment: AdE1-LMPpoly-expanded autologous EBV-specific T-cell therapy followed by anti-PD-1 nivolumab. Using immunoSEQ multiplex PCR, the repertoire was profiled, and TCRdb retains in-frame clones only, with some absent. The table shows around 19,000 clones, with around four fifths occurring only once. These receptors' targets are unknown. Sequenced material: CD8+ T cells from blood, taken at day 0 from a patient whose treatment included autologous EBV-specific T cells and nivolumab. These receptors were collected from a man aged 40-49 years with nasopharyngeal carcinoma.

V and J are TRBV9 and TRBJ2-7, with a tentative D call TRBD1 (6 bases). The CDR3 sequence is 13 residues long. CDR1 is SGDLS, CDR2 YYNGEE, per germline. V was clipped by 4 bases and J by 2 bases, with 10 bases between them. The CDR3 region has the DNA TGTGCCAGCAGCCGGACAGCAGCCTACGAGCAGTACTTC. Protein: CASSRTAAYEQYF. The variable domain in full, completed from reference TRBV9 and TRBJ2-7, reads DSGVTQTPKHLITATGQRVTLRCSPRSGDLSVYWYQQSLDQGLQFLIQYYNGEERAKGNILERFSAQQFPDLHSELNLSSLELGDSALYFCASSRTAAYEQYFGPGTRLTVT.

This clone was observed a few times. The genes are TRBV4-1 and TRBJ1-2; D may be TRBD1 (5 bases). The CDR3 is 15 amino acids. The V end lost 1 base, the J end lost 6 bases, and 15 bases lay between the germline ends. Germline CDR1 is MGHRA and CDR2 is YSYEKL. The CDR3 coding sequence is TGCGCCAGCAGCCAAGGGGACCAGGGCCGCCATGGCTACACCTTC. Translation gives CASSQGDQGRHGYTF.

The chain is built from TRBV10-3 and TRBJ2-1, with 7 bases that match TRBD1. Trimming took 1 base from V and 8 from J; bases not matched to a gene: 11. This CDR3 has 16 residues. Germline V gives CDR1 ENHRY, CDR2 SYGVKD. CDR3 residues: CAISEWLTGRWDEQFF. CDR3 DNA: TGTGCCATCAGTGAGTGGTTGACAGGGCGGTGGGATGAGCAGTTCTTC.

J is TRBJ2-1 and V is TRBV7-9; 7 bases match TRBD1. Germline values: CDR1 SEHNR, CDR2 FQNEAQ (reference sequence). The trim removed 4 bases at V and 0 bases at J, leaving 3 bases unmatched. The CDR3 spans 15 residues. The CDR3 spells CASSSGGSSYNEQFF. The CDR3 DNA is TGTGCCAGCAGCTCAGGGGGAAGCTCCTACAATGAGCAGTTCTTC.

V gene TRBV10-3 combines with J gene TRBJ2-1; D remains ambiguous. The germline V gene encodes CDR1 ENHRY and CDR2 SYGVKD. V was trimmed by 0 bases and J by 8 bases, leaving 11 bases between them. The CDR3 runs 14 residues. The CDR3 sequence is CAISESTAQDEQFF. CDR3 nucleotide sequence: TGTGCCATCAGTGAGTCAACGGCCCAGGATGAGCAGTTCTTC.

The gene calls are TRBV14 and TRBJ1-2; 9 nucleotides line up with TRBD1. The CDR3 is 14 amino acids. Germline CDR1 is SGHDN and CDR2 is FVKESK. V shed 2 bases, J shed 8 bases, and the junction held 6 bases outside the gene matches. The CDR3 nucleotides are TGTGCCAGCAGCCAATGGACAGGGGAGGAGGGCTACACCTTC. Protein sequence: CASSQWTGEEGYTF.

The CDR3 sequence: CASSLAAGVGYRAKNIQYF. DNA of the CDR3: TGCGCCAGCAGCTTGGCCGCAGGGGTGGGGTACAGAGCCAAAAACATTCAGTACTTC. The chain couples TRBV5-1 to TRBJ2-4, with D possibly TRBD1 on 6 matching bases. Germline-derived CDR1 and CDR2 are SGHRS and YFSETQ. The CDR3 length is 19 residues. V lost 0 bases and J 0 bases, leaving 19 bases between the germline ends.

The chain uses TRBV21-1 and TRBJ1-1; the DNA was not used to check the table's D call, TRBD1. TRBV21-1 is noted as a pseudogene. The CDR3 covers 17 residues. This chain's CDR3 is CASSKKRRDRGPEEAFF. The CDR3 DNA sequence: TGTGCCAGCAGCAAAAAGCGGCGGGACAGGGGGCCGGAAGAAGCTTTCTTT.

The CDR3 coding sequence is TGTGCCAGCAGCGTATTCTTGGGCACTGAAGCTTTCTTT. It translates to CASSVFLGTEAFF. This chain connects TRBV9 to TRBJ1-1, with D hard to call. V shed 1 base and J shed 4 bases, with 8 bases lying between them. CDR1 and CDR2 (germline): SGDLS, YYNGEE. The CDR3 has 13 residues.

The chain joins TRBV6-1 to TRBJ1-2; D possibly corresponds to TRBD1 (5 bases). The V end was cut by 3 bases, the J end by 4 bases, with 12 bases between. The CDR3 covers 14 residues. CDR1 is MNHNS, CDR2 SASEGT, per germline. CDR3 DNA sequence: TGTGCCAGCAGTGACCTGGGAGGGGCCTATGGCTACACCTTC. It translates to CASSDLGGAYGYTF.

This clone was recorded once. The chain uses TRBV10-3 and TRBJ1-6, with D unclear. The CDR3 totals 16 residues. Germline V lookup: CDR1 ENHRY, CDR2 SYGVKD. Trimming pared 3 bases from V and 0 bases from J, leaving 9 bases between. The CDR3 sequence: CAISERASSYNSPLHF. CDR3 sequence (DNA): TGTGCCATCAGTGAACGGGCTAGCTCCTATAATTCACCCCTCCACTTT.

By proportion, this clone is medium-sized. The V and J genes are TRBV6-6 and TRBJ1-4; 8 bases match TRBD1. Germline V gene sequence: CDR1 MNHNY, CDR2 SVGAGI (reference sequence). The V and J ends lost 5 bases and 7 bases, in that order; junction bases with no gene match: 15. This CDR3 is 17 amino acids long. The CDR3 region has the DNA TGTGCCAGCAGTCGCACCCCTTCAGGGGGCGGCGGTGAAAAACTGTTTTTT. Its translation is CASSRTPSGGGGEKLFF.

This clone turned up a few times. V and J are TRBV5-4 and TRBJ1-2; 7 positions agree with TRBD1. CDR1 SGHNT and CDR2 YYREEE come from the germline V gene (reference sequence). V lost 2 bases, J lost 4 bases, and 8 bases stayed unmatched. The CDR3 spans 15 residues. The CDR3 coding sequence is TGTGCCAGCAGCTTCGACAGGGTAATGAGCTATGGCTACACCTTC. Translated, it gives CASSFDRVMSYGYTF. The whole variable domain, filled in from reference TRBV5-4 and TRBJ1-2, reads ETGVTQSPTHLIKTRGQQVTLRCSSQSGHNTVSWYQQALGQGPQFIFQYYREEENGRGNFPPRFSGLQFPNYSSELNVNALELDDSALYLCASSFDRVMSYGYTFGSGTRLTVV.

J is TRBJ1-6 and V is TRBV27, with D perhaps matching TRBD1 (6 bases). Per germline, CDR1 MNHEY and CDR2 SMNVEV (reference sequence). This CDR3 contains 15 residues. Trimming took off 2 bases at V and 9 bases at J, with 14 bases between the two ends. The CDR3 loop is CASSLMGGPGSPLHF. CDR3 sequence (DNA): TGTGCCAGCAGTTTAATGGGGGGGCCGGGTTCACCCCTCCACTTT.